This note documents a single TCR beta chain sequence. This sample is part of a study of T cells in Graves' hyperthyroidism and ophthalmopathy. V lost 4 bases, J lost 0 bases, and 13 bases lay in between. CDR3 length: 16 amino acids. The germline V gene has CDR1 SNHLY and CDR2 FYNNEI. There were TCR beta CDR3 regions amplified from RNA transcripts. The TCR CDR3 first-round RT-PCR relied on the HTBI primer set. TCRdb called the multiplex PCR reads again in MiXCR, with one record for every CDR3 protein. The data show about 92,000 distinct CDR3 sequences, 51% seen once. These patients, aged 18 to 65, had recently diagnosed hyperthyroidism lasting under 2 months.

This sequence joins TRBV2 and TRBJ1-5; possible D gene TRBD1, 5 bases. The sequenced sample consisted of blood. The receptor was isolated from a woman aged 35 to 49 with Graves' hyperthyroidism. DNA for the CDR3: TGTGCCAGCAGTGGTGGCAGGGCTGGTAGCAATCAGCCCCAGCATTTT. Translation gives CASSGGRAGSNQPQHF.